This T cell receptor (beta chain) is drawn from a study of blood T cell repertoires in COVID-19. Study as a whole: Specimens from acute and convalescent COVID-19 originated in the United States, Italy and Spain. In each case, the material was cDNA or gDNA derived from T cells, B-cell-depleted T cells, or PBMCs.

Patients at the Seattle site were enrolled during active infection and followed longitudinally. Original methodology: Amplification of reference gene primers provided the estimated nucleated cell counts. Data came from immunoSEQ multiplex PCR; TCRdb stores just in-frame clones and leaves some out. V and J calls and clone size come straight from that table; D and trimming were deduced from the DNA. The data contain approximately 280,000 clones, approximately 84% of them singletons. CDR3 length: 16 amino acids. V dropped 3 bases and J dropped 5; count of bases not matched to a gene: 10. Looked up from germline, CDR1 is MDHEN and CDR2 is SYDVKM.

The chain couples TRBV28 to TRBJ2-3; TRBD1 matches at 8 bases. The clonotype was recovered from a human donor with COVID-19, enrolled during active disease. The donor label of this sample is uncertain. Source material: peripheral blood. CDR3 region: CASSLGTGRTGDTQYF. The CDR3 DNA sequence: TGTGCCAGCAGTTTGGGGACAGGCAGGACTGGAGATACGCAGTATTTT.